This paragraph covers one TCR beta chain sequence. It lacks a known antigen. Within one base of it there is no much larger clone, and no base qualities were kept. The immunoSEQ Assay, a bias-controlled multiplex PCR, was used to amplify TCRbeta CDR3 regions from genomic DNA. Per the original workflow: Within the assay, amplification of reference gene primers was used to estimate how many nucleated cells each sample contained. Sequence reads were collapsed and filtered to measure the absolute abundance of every unique TCRbeta CDR3 rearrangement. Productive Simpson clonality was computed per sample as the square root of Simpson's diversity index over productive rearrangements. TCRdb carries this immuneACCESS record with in-frame sequences only. Its versions omit some clonotypes, under half of them owing to an unresolved V gene in the studies checked, with the rest unexplained. Clone size and V and J calls were adopted from that table, with D and trimming inferred from the DNA. The sample data list about 400,000 clones, and around 90% of these were observed just once. Of the sample, roughly 1.9% falls within the top ten clones.

Including cysteine and phenylalanine, the CDR3 has 14 amino acids. Kept here is only the CDR3 DNA, which spans 42 bases and is read in frame from base 1. Trimming removed 3 bases from V and 8 bases from J; the gene matches leave 2 bases unexplained. CDR1 and CDR2, looked up from the germline V gene (reference sequence), are LNHNV and YYDKDF. The data belong to a study of blood T cell repertoires in COVID-19 (TCRdb year 2020). Looking at the study overall: Collaborator samples came from the United States, Italy and Spain and covered acute and convalescent phases of COVID-19. The prospective study material was composed of cDNA or gDNA derived from T cells, B-cell-depleted T cells, or PBMCs. The dataset comprised deeply sampled blood TCRbeta repertoires from subjects exposed to, actively infected with, or recovered from COVID-19. A freely available public database, intended as a resource for researchers studying the immune response to SARS-CoV-2, is where the repertoires were released. Samples came from the ongoing ImmuneRACE study (first 160 participants) plus 1,254 subjects from 6 global collaborators. Nearly every sample came with metadata listing a de-identified subject ID, COVID-19 status, age in years and sex. Where available, HLA class I and class II types were taken from metadata supplied by the sample provider and were not determined by assay-based typing. Study-wide findings and limitations: Clinical and demographic metadata were provided uncurated, with the amount varying by source and participant.

Participants in the prospective study were enrolled through a virtual design, were aged roughly 18 to 90 years, and lived in about 25 United States geographic areas. In the prospective study, cohorts were assigned on the basis of participant-reported clinical history obtained from a screening survey and a study questionnaire. Each participant in the prospective study had whole blood, serum and a nasopharyngeal or oropharyngeal swab collected by mobile phlebotomists. Prospective study participants could optionally give additional blood draws and questionnaires over an approximately 2-month period. Prospective study blood samples were shipped either frozen or at room temperature before DNA extraction.

This TCR derives from a woman in her 40s with acute COVID-19. Here the chain combines TRBV15 and TRBJ1-6; 9 central bases correspond to TRBD1. The sample consisted of PBMCs or T cells enriched from blood (not recorded which). The sequenced DNA: TGTGCCACCAGCAGGGGACAGGGTTATTCACCCCTCCACTTT. This yields the protein CATSRGQGYSPLHF.